The 6 T cell receptor beta chains below were found in one sample sequenced in a study of blood T cell repertoires in COVID-19. Clones were read by immunoSEQ multiplex PCR, and TCRdb kept only the in-frame ones, dropping some. The sample lists roughly 86,000 clones; roughly 86% were seen once. What was sequenced was peripheral blood. The receptors derive from a man in his forties with acute or convalescent COVID-19.

Regarding this clone: The sample holds other DNA sequences that translate to the same CDR3. The V gene is TRBV6-6, the J gene TRBJ1-1, with D unresolved. Germline-derived CDR1 and CDR2 are MNHNY and SVGAGI (reference sequence). CDR3 length: 13 amino acids. Trimming removed 2 bases from V and 1 base from J, with 5 bases in between. The DNA of the CDR3 is TGTGCCAGCAGTTACGCGGGGAACACTGAAGCTTTCTTT. Translated: CASSYAGNTEAFF.

The chain has TRBV4-3 and TRBJ1-6; perhaps TRBD1 as D (5 bases). V lost 0 bases to trimming and J lost 13 bases, with 13 bases between them. Looked up from germline, CDR1 is LGHNA and CDR2 is YSLEER. The CDR3 has 14 amino acids. CDR3 protein: CASSQDRGGTPLHF. DNA of the CDR3: TGCGCCAGCAGCCAAGATCGGGGGGGGACTCCCCTCCACTTT.

The V call is TRBV5-1, the J call TRBJ1-3; a possible D gene is TRBD1 (5 bases). The V gene's germline CDR1 is SGHRS and CDR2 YFSETQ. V was cut by 0 bases and J by 3 bases, with 10 bases left in between. This CDR3 is 15 amino acids long. The CDR3 here is CASSLVGAGGNTIYF. CDR3 in DNA: TGCGCCAGCAGCTTGGTAGGGGCTGGTGGAAACACCATATATTTT.

This chain connects TRBV27 to TRBJ1-2, with 9 bases that match TRBD1. V lost 5 bases and J lost 2; bases outside the gene matches: 9. Germline CDR1 and CDR2: MNHEY and SMNVEV (reference sequence). The CDR3 length is 16 residues. The CDR3 DNA reads TGTGCCAGCAGTGGAACCGGGACAGGGCGGAACTATGGCTACACCTTC. The encoded protein is CASSGTGTGRNYGYTF.

The genes are TRBV5-1 and TRBJ2-2; D call uncertain. CDR3 length: 15 amino acids. The germline CDR1 and CDR2 sequences are SGHRS and YFSETQ. Trimming took 0 bases from V and 3 from J, leaving 9 bases between them. The CDR3 coding sequence is TGCGCCAGCAGCTTGGAAAAGCGACACACCGGGGAGCTGTTTTTT. Translating gives CASSLEKRHTGELFF.

The table lists this clone with many counts. V gene TRBV29-1 combines with J gene TRBJ2-3; the match to TRBD1 covers 9 bases. V shed 4 bases, J shed 1 base, and the junction held 3 bases outside the gene matches. This CDR3 spans 14 amino acids. Germline CDR1 and CDR2: SQVTM and ANQGSEA. The CDR3 sequence: CSVVRTGGTDTQYF. The CDR3 coding sequence is TGCAGCGTTGTACGGACAGGGGGCACAGATACGCAGTATTTT.